This T cell receptor (beta chain) stems from a study of blood T cell repertoires in COVID-19. This clone was recorded once. Method: immunoSEQ multiplex PCR; TCRdb's copy keeps in-frame clones and lacks some. There are 100,000 to 150,000 clones in the sample; around 87% occur only once, and 3.5% to 4.5% lies in the top ten. CDR1 MNHEY and CDR2 SMNVEV come from the germline V gene (reference sequence). Germline trimming cut 6 bases from V and 6 bases from J; bases unmatched to any gene: 7. The CDR3 is 14 residues long. Sequencing used peripheral blood. V and J are TRBV27 and TRBJ1-4; 7 nucleotides line up with TRBD1. The receptor's source is a woman aged 55-69 years with acute or convalescent COVID-19. The chain's CDR3 is CASSGPGQHEKLFF. DNA of the CDR3: TGTGCCAGCAGCGGGCCGGGACAGCATGAAAAACTGTTTTTT.